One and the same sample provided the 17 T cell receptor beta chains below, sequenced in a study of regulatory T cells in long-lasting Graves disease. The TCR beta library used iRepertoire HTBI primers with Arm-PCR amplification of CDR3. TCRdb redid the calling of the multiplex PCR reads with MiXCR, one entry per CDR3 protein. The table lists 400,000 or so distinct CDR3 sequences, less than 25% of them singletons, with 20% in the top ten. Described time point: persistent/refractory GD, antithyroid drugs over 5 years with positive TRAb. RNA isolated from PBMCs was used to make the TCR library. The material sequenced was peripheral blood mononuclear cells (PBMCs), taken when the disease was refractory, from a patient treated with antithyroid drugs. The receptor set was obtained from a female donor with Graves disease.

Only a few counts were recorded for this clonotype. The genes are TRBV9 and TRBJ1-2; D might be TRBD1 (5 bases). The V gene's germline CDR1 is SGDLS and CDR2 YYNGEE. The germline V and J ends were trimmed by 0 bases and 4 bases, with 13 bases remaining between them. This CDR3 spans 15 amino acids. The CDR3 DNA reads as TGTGCCAGCAGCGTAGGCCAGGGTGCTCCCTATGGCTACACCTTC. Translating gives CASSVGQGAPYGYTF.

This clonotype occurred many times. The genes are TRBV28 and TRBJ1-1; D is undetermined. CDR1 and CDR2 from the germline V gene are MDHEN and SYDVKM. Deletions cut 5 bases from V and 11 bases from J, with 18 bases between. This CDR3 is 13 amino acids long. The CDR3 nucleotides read TGTGCCAGCAGTCCCCCAGGAGCCCCTGGGGCTTTCTTT. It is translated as CASSPPGAPGAFF.

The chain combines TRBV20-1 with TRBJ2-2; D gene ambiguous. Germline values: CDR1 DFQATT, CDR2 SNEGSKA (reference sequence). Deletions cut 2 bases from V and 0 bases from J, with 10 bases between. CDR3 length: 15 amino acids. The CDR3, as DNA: TGCAGTGCTAGATTCGGTCCGTCGAACACCGGGGAGCTGTTTTTT. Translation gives CSARFGPSNTGELFF.

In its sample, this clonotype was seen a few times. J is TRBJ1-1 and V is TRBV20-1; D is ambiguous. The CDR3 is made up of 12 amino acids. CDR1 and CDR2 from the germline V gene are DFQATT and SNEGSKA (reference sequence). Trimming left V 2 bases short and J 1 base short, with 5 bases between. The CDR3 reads CSARNSNTEAFF. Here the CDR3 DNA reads TGCAGTGCTAGAAACTCGAACACTGAAGCTTTCTTT.

The CDR3 nucleotides are TGTGCCAGCAGCCAAGATCCCCCTGAAAAATACGAAGGCAATCAGCCCCAGCATTTT. Translation gives CASSQDPPEKYEGNQPQHF. The rearrangement uses TRBV7-2 and TRBJ1-5; D is undetermined. The CDR3 has 19 residues. Trimming took 5 bases from V and 2 from J, leaving 25 bases between them. Germline CDR1 reads SGHTA; CDR2 reads FQGNSA. The whole variable domain, filled in from reference TRBV7-2 and TRBJ1-5, reads GAGVSQSPSNKVTEKGKDVELRCDPISGHTALYWYRQSLGQGLEFLIYFQGNSAPDKSGLPSDRFSAERTGGSVSTLTIQRTQQEDSAVYLCASSQDPPEKYEGNQPQHFGDGTRLSIL.

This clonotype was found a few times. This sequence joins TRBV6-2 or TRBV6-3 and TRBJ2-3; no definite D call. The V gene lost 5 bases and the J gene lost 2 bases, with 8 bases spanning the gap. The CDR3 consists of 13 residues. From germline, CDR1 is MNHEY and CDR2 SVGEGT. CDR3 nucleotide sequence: TGTGCCAGCAGTGAGTCCAACACAGATACGCAGTATTTT. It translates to CASSESNTDTQYF.

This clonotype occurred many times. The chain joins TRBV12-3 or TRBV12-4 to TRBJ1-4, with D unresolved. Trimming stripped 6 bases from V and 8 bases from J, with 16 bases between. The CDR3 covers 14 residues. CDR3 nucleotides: TGTGCCAGCAGCGTCGGGTCGGTAGTCGAAAAACTGTTTTTT. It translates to CASSVGSVVEKLFF.

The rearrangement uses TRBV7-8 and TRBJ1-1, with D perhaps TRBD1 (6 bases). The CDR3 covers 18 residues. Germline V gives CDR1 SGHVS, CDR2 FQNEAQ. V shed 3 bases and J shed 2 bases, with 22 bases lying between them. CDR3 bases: TGTGCCAGCAGCTTCTTACCCCGGGACACCGGGACTAACACTGAAGCTTTCTTT. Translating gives CASSFLPRDTGTNTEAFF.

CDR3: CASSQDLNLGDRLNTEAFF. CDR3 sequence (DNA): TGCGCCAGCAGCCAAGACTTGAACTTAGGGGACAGGTTGAACACTGAAGCTTTCTTT. The gene calls are TRBV4-3 and TRBJ1-1; 8 bases agree with TRBD1. CDR3 length: 19 residues. The germline V gene has CDR1 LGHNA and CDR2 YSLEER. The trim removed 0 bases at V and 0 bases at J, leaving 12 bases unmatched.

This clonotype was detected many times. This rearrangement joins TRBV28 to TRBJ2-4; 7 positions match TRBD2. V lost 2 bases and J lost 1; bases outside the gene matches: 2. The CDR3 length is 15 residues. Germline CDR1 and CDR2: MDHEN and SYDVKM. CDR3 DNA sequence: TGTGCCAGCAGTTTACCCGGGGGGGCCAAAAACATTCAGTACTTC. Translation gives CASSLPGGAKNIQYF.

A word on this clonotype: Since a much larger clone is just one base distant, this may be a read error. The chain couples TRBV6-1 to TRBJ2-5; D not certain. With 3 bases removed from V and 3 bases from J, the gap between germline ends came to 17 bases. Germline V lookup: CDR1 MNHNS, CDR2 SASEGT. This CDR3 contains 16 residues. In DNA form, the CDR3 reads TGTGCCAGCAGTGATTTCCCGAGACGGAGTAAAGAGACCCAGTACTTC. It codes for CASSDFPRRSKETQYF.

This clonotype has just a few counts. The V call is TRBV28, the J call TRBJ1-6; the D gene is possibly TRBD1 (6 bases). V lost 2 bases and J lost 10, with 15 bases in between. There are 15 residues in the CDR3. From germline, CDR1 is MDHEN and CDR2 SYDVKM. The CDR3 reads CASSLSAGDRSPLHF. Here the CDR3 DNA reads TGTGCCAGCAGTTTAAGTGCAGGGGATAGGTCACCCCTCCACTTT.

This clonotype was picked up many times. This CDR3 reads CASSSIRAQTNYGYTF. CDR3 in DNA: TGTGCCAGCAGCTCTATTCGGGCTCAAACTAACTATGGCTACACCTTC. The chain is built from TRBV6-1 and TRBJ1-2; D is unclear. V gave up 6 bases and J gave up 0 bases, with 17 bases separating them. Germline CDR1 is MNHNS and CDR2 is SASEGT. The CDR3 contains 16 residues.

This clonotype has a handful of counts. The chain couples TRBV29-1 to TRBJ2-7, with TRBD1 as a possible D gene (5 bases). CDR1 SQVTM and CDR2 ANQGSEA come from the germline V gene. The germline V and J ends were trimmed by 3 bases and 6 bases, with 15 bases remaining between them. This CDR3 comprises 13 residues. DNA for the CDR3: TGCAGCGTTGAGGAAGCAGGGCTGGGCGAGCAGTACTTC. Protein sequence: CSVEEAGLGEQYF.

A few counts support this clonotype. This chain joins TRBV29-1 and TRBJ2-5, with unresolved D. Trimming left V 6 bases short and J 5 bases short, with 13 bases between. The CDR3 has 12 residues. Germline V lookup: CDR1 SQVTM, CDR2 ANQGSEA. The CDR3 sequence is CSVILRTETQYF. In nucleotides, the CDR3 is TGCAGCGTCATATTGAGAACGGAGACCCAGTACTTC.

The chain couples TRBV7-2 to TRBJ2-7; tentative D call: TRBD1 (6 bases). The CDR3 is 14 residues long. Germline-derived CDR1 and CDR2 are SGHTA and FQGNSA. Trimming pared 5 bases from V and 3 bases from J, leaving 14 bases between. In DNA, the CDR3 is TGTGCCAGCAGCCCGTCGACAGGTCACTACGAGCAGTACTTC. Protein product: CASSPSTGHYEQYF.

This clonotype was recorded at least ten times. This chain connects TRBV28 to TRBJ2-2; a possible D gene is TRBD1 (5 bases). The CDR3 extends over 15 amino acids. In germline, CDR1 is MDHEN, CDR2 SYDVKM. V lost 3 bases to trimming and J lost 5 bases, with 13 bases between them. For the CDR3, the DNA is TGTGCCAGCAGTTTTTGGACACCTGGGACCGGGGAGCTGTTTTTT. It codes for CASSFWTPGTGELFF.